The 3 T cell receptor beta chains listed next were all sequenced from one sample in a study of OX40 agonist ivuxolimab in advanced cancers. Method: immunoSEQ multiplex PCR; TCRdb's copy keeps in-frame clones and lacks some. The sample consists of 60,000 to 75,000 clones, about 91% of them appearing once. This specimen consisted of CD4+ or CD8+ T cells sorted from blood, obtained in a trial of the OX40 agonist ivuxolimab. Every receptor here comes from an adult with an advanced solid tumor such as melanoma, head and neck, liver or kidney cancer.

This chain links TRBV6-4 with TRBJ2-2; 8 nucleotides align to TRBD2. The CDR3 totals 17 residues. The V gene end was trimmed by 3 bases and the J gene end by 5 bases; junction bases not matched to a gene: 11. Looked up from germline, CDR1 is MRHNA and CDR2 is SNTAGT. In nucleotides, the CDR3 is TGTGCCAGCAGTGAGTACTACGGGAGCGGGAGTACCGGGGAGCTGTTTTTT. Encoded protein: CASSEYYGSGSTGELFF.

The J gene is TRBJ2-7, the V gene TRBV7-6, with 8 bases fitting TRBD1. V lost 2 bases and J lost 0; bases outside the gene matches: 6. The CDR3 has 16 residues. Germline V gene sequence: CDR1 SGHVS, CDR2 FNYEAQ. CDR3 DNA: TGTGCCAGCAGCTTACCCGGACAGGGACGCTCCTACGAGCAGTACTTC. Protein product: CASSLPGQGRSYEQYF.

The chain joins TRBV11-3 to TRBJ1-3, with 8 bases identical to TRBD1. CDR3 length: 17 residues. The V and J ends lost 4 bases and 1 base, in that order; junction bases with no gene match: 9. Germline loops: CDR1 SGHNT, CDR2 YENEEA. The CDR3 spells CASSSRLTGGSGNTIYF. In nucleotides, the CDR3 is TGTGCCAGCAGCTCGAGACTAACAGGGGGTTCTGGAAACACCATATATTTT.